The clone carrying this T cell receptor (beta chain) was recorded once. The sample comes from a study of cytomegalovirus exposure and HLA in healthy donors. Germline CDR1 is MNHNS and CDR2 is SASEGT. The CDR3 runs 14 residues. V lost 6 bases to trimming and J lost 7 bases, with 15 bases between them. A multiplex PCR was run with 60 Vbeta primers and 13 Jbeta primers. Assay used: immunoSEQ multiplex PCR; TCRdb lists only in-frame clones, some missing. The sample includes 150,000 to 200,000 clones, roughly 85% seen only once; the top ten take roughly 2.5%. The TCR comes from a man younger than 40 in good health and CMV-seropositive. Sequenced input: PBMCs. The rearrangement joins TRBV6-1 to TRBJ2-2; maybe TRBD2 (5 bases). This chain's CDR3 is CASRPSSGHGELFF. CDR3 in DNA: TGTGCCAGCAGACCTAGCTCAGGCCACGGGGAGCTGTTTTTT.